These T cell receptor beta chains were read from a single sample in a study of blood T cell repertoires in COVID-19. Sequencing was performed with immunoSEQ multiplex PCR; in TCRdb, only in-frame clones are kept and a portion is missing. The sample contains 100,000 or so clones, approximately 80% of which appear only once. The specimen was peripheral blood. The receptors were sampled from a woman aged 70 to 79 with acute or convalescent COVID-19. Both conserved end residues are part of each CDR3. D genes are given only for firm matches. Rows may omit the clone size; those that give it use once, few, many or a size class.

V gene	D gene	clone size	J gene	CDR3 DNA	CDR3 protein
TRBV7-2	-	-	TRBJ1-6	TGTGCCAGCAGCCCGAAAGCTTCACCCCTCCACTTT	CASSPKASPLHF
TRBV4-1	-	-	TRBJ1-1	TGCGCCAGCAGCCAAGAACCGACAGGTGCTATGAACACTGAAGCTTTCTTT	CASSQEPTGAMNTEAFF
TRBV4-1	TRBD1	few	TRBJ1-3	TGCGCCAGCAGCCAAGAGGCAGGGGGGTTGATTGGATCTGGAAACACCATATATTTT	CASSQEAGGLIGSGNTIYF
TRBV29-1	-	few	TRBJ2-1	TGCAGCGTTGAAGGCCTTACTGATTACTCCTACAATGAGCAGTTCTTC	CSVEGLTDYSYNEQFF
TRBV9	-	-	TRBJ1-1	TGTGCCAGCAGCGTTGACTCGAACACTGAAGCTTTCTTT	CASSVDSNTEAFF
TRBV4-3	-	-	TRBJ1-1	TGCGCCAGCAGCCAAGCATTGAGGGGGGGCGCAGCCACTGAAGCTTTCTTT	CASSQALRGGAATEAFF
TRBV28	TRBD1	-	TRBJ1-5	TGTGCCAGCAGCCCTACATTGGACAGGGGGGATCAGCCCCAGCATTTT	CASSPTLDRGDQPQHF
TRBV3-1/TRBV3-2	TRBD1	-	TRBJ1-1	TGTGCCAGCAGCCCTCGGACAGGGGGCTACGGCACTGAAGCTTTCTTT	CASSPRTGGYGTEAFF
TRBV5-4	-	few	TRBJ1-1	TGTGCCAGCAGCTTTTCGACAGAGGCCACTGAAGCTTTCTTT	CASSFSTEATEAFF
TRBV11-2	-	-	TRBJ1-3	TGTGCCAGCGGGGGATTGACAGGAGTAAACACCATATATTTT	CASGGLTGVNTIYF
TRBV7-9	-	-	TRBJ1-2	TGTGCCAGCAGCTTAGCGCTACCTAACTATGGCTACACCTTC	CASSLALPNYGYTF
TRBV6-2/TRBV6-3	TRBD2	once	TRBJ2-2	TGTGCCAGCAGCTCGGGACTAGCGGGAGCCGGGGAGCTGTTTTTT	CASSSGLAGAGELFF
TRBV5-1	TRBD2	few	TRBJ2-7	TGCGCCAGCAGCGTCGGACTAGCGGGGGCCAGCTCCTACGAGCAGTACTTC	CASSVGLAGASSYEQYF
TRBV7-2	-	once	TRBJ1-3	TGTGCCAGCAGCTTAGTCTGGGGGGGCAATGGAAACACCATATATTTT	CASSLVWGGNGNTIYF
TRBV19	TRBD1	-	TRBJ1-2	TGTGCCAGTAGTACTCCGGGACAGGCCGTCTTCGACACCTATGGCTACACCTTC	CASSTPGQAVFDTYGYTF
TRBV18	TRBD1	-	TRBJ1-1	TGTGCCAGCTCCCCTCTCCCCAGGGGGGACACTGAAGCTTTCTTT	CASSPLPRGDTEAFF
TRBV5-1	TRBD1	many	TRBJ1-6	TGCGCCAGCAGCTTGTGGACAGGGGGTAATTCACCCCTCCACTTT	CASSLWTGGNSPLHF
TRBV6-5	-	-	TRBJ2-3	-	CASILGSTDTQYF
TRBV6-5	TRBD1	-	TRBJ1-4	TGTGCCAGCACCGAGAGGGGGCCGGTTTACGAAAAACTGTTTTTT	CASTERGPVYEKLFF
TRBV6-1	TRBD2	-	TRBJ2-5	TGTGCCAGCAGTGATAGATCACTAGCGGGAGTCGAGACCCAGTACTTC	CASSDRSLAGVETQYF
TRBV10-1	TRBD1	-	TRBJ1-2	TGCGCCAGCAGTCCCGGGACAGGCTATGGCTACACCTTC	CASSPGTGYGYTF
TRBV28	TRBD1	-	TRBJ2-5	TGTGCCAGCAGTTTTTGGACAGGCCAAGAGACCCAGTACTTC	CASSFWTGQETQYF
TRBV6-1	TRBD2	-	TRBJ2-7	TGTGCCAGCAGTGATACGGGACTAGCGGGGGGGTTCTACGAGCAGTACTTC	CASSDTGLAGGFYEQYF
TRBV5-1	TRBD1	-	TRBJ2-1	TGCGCCAGCAGCTTGGCCACTCTACAGGGGGTCAATGAGCAGTTCTTC	CASSLATLQGVNEQFF
TRBV7-9	TRBD1	-	TRBJ2-7	TGTGCCAGCAGCTGGGGACAGAAGCCCTACGAGCAGTACTTC	CASSWGQKPYEQYF
TRBV6-6	TRBD1	-	TRBJ2-7	TGTGCCAGCAGTTACGGGACAGTGGATGAGCAGTACTTC	CASSYGTVDEQYF
TRBV6-5	-	-	TRBJ2-7	TGTGCCAGCAGTTACCAGAACGAGCAGTACTTC	CASSYQNEQYF
TRBV29-1	TRBD2	once	TRBJ2-5	TGCAGCGTTCGATCGGGACTAGCGGGTGCCAGGGAGTACTTC	CSVRSGLAGAREYF
TRBV7-6	TRBD1	-	TRBJ2-7	TGTGCCAGCAGCCTGGCCGGGACAGGGGTCTACGAGCAGTACTTC	CASSLAGTGVYEQYF
TRBV7-2	TRBD2	-	TRBJ2-7	TGTGCCAGCAGCTCCCAGCGGGGGGCCACCTACGAGCAGTACTTC	CASSSQRGATYEQYF
TRBV5-4	-	-	TRBJ1-2	TGTGCCAGCAGGGCCGGACAGTCCTATGGCTACACCTTC	CASRAGQSYGYTF
TRBV7-2	-	-	TRBJ1-3	TGTGCCAGCAGCTTAGGTACAGCCAACTCTGGAAACACCATATATTTT	CASSLGTANSGNTIYF
TRBV19	TRBD2	-	TRBJ2-7	TGTGCCAGTAGTATTGTAGCGGGAGTAGAATACGAGCAGTACTTC	CASSIVAGVEYEQYF
TRBV9	TRBD1	-	TRBJ1-2	TGTGCCAGCAGCCTGGGACAGGGGGTGAAGTATGGCTACACCTTC	CASSLGQGVKYGYTF
TRBV7-2	-	-	TRBJ2-5	TGTGCCAGCAGCTTAGTTTTCAGGGCAGAGACCCAGTACTTC	CASSLVFRAETQYF
TRBV9	-	once	TRBJ2-4	TGTGCCAGCAGCGAGAGGGCTCCGGCAAACATTCAGTACTTC	CASSERAPANIQYF
TRBV29-1	-	-	TRBJ1-1	TGCAGCGGAACCTCATCAGGGACTGAAGCTTTCTTT	CSGTSSGTEAFF
TRBV7-6	TRBD2	-	TRBJ2-2	TGTGCCAGCAGCTTAAACCTCGGGAGGGCTACCGCCGGGGAGCTGTTTTTT	CASSLNLGRATAGELFF
TRBV5-4	-	-	TRBJ1-1	TGTGCCAGCAGCTTACCCAGTATGAACACTGAAGCTTTCTTT	CASSLPSMNTEAFF
TRBV4-3	TRBD1	-	TRBJ2-3	TGCGCCAGCAGCCAAGATCAATACAGGGGAGGCACAGATACGCAGTATTTT	CASSQDQYRGGTDTQYF
TRBV30	-	-	TRBJ2-5	TGTGCCTGGAGTGTAAATCCCGGGGAGACCCAGTACTTC	CAWSVNPGETQYF
TRBV5-5	TRBD1	-	TRBJ2-2	TGTGCCAGCAGCTTGGGCAGGGGGCAGGCCGGGGAGCTGTTTTTT	CASSLGRGQAGELFF
TRBV28	TRBD2	-	TRBJ2-3	TGTGCCAGCCGGCCTACACGCGGCGGGAGGCATTTTCGTACAGATACGCAGTATTTT	CASRPTRGGRHFRTDTQYF
TRBV28	TRBD2	-	TRBJ2-1	TGTGCCAGCAGTTCCTACTCTACTAGCGGGAGGGCCAGTGAGCAGTTCTTC	CASSSYSTSGRASEQFF
TRBV5-1	-	-	TRBJ1-1	TGCGCCAGCAGCCCCCGACAGAGTCCGAACACTGAAGCTTTCTTT	CASSPRQSPNTEAFF
TRBV6-6	TRBD1	-	TRBJ2-1	TGTGCCAGCAGTTGGGGACAGGGCAATGAGCAGTTCTTC	CASSWGQGNEQFF
TRBV29-1	-	-	TRBJ2-1	TGCAGCGTATCAACCACAGGGAGCTCCTACAATGAGCAGTTCTTC	CSVSTTGSSYNEQFF